The 26 T cell receptor beta chains below all came from one sample that was sequenced in a study of cytomegalovirus exposure and HLA in healthy donors. PCR used 60 Vbeta primers and 13 Jbeta primers. Only in-frame clones appear in the TCRdb table, and some are missing; sequencing was by immunoSEQ multiplex PCR. The table lists 200,000 to 250,000 clones, 79% of them singletons, with 1.5% to 2% in the top ten. The sample comprised PBMCs. The origin of the receptors is a man aged 50 to 59 in good health and CMV-seronegative.

The V call is TRBV11-2, the J call TRBJ2-7; no firm D call. Looked up from germline, CDR1 is SGHAT and CDR2 is FQNNGV. V was shortened by 1 base and J by 0 bases, with 7 bases between the two germline ends. This CDR3 has 14 residues. The CDR3 is CASSLALSSYEQYF. The CDR3 DNA reads as TGTGCCAGCAGCTTAGCTCTGAGCTCCTACGAGCAGTACTTC.

The V and J genes are TRBV15 and TRBJ1-2, with D perhaps matching TRBD1 (6 bases). This CDR3 comprises 15 residues. Germline CDR1 reads LNHNV; CDR2 reads YYDKDF (reference sequence). V gave up 3 bases and J gave up 3 bases, with 14 bases separating them. The CDR3 protein is CATSSEGNRDYGYTF. Written as DNA, the CDR3 is TGTGCCACCAGCAGTGAAGGAAACAGGGACTATGGCTACACCTTC.

In the case of this clone: Other DNA sequences in the sample encode the same CDR3. The chain carries TRBV7-6 and TRBJ2-1; 8 positions match TRBD2. The CDR3 consists of 15 residues. Germline lookup yields CDR1 SGHVS and CDR2 FNYEAQ. With V trimmed by 1 base and J by 3 bases, 2 bases remained unmatched. In nucleotides, the CDR3 is TGTGCCAGCAGCTTAGGGAGCGGGAGCTACAATGAGCAGTTCTTC. Translated: CASSLGSGSYNEQFF.

The chain has TRBV19 and TRBJ1-2; D gene ambiguous. Germline lookup yields CDR1 LNHDA and CDR2 SQIVND (reference sequence). The CDR3 spans 15 residues. Trimming removed 2 bases at V and 0 bases at J, with 10 bases between. The CDR3 DNA reads TGTGCCAGTAGTATATCGGCGGGGACTAACTATGGCTACACCTTC. Protein sequence: CASSISAGTNYGYTF.

The chain carries TRBV5-1 and TRBJ1-3, with D possibly being TRBD1 (6 bases). The CDR3 totals 15 residues. CDR1 is SGHRS, CDR2 YFSETQ, per germline. V dropped 1 base and J dropped 2 bases, with 10 bases sitting between them. The CDR3 DNA reads as TGCGCCAGCAGCTTGAACGGGGGGCCTGGAAACACCATATATTTT. Its translation is CASSLNGGPGNTIYF.

The gene calls are TRBV10-3 and TRBJ2-5; 12 positions match TRBD1. The germline gives CDR1 ENHRY, CDR2 SYGVKD. The CDR3 is 15 residues long. V was pared by 1 base and J by 4 bases, with 1 base of the junction left unmatched. CDR3 bases: TGTGCCATCAGTGAGTGGGGACAGGGGGCAGAGACCCAGTACTTC. Translating it yields CAISEWGQGAETQYF.

The chain combines TRBV20-1 with TRBJ2-1; possible D gene TRBD2, 5 bases. Germline CDR1 reads DFQATT; CDR2 reads SNEGSKA (reference sequence). Trimming took 3 bases from V and 5 from J, leaving 5 bases between them. This CDR3 spans 11 amino acids. This chain's CDR3 is CSASGDNEQFF. In DNA, the CDR3 is TGCAGTGCTAGCGGGGACAATGAGCAGTTCTTC.

The chain uses TRBV5-1 and TRBJ2-2; the match to TRBD1 covers 10 bases. CDR1 is SGHRS and CDR2 is YFSETQ in the germline V gene. V lost 5 bases, J lost 3 bases, and 4 bases stayed unmatched. The CDR3 has 15 residues. This CDR3 reads CASRSGTGDTGELFF. Written as DNA, the CDR3 is TGCGCCAGCAGGTCCGGGACAGGGGACACCGGGGAGCTGTTTTTT.

The chain recombines TRBV4-1 with TRBJ2-1; TRBD2 might be the D (5 bases). Per the germline V gene, CDR1 is MGHRA and CDR2 is YSYEKL. V was shortened by 4 bases and J by 7 bases, with 11 bases between the two germline ends. There are 13 residues in the CDR3. The CDR3 DNA reads TGCGCCAGCAGCCTTACTAGTTCAAATGAGCAGTTCTTC. Its protein product is CASSLTSSNEQFF.

The chain recombines TRBV6-6 with TRBJ2-3, with a possible D match to TRBD1 (5 bases). Germline V gene data show CDR1 as MNHNY and CDR2 as SVGAGI (reference sequence). V dropped 5 bases and J dropped 6 bases, with 12 bases sitting between them. This CDR3 comprises 13 residues. The CDR3 nucleotides are TGTGCCAGCAGTACGACAGTAGGGGATACGCAGTATTTT. Its protein product is CASSTTVGDTQYF.

The chain has TRBV6-1 and TRBJ2-3; weak D call: TRBD2 (6 bases). The germline V and J ends were trimmed by 4 bases and 3 bases, with 14 bases remaining between them. The CDR3 has 15 amino acids. Germline V gene sequence: CDR1 MNHNS, CDR2 SASEGT. CDR3 bases: TGTGCCAGCAGTGTCGTCGGGAGTGGGACAGATACGCAGTATTTT. The encoded protein is CASSVVGSGTDTQYF.

DNA of the CDR3: TGCGCCAGCAGTGATCGCGACCAGGCAGCGGGAAGCACAGATACGCAGTATTTT. This codes for CASSDRDQAAGSTDTQYF. The chain carries TRBV10-1 and TRBJ2-3; TRBD2 agrees at 7 bases. V lost 3 bases and J lost 0; bases outside the gene matches: 12. The germline V gene encodes CDR1 WNHNN and CDR2 SYGVQD (reference sequence). The CDR3 covers 18 residues.

The chain carries TRBV11-2 and TRBJ2-2, with 13 bases lining up with TRBD2. The CDR3 has 18 amino acids. CDR1 and CDR2 (germline): SGHAT, FQNNGV. V lost 1 base to trimming and J lost 5 bases; unmatched junction nucleotides: 7. This CDR3 is CASSLGGLAGEGTGELFF. In DNA, the CDR3 is TGTGCCAGCAGCTTAGGCGGACTAGCGGGAGAAGGAACCGGGGAGCTGTTTTTT. Drawing the rest from reference TRBV11-2 and TRBJ2-2, the complete variable domain is EAGVAQSPRYKIIEKRQSVAFWCNPISGHATLYWYQQILGQGPKLLIQFQNNGVVDDSQLPKDRFSAERLKGVDSTLKIQPAKLEDSAVYLCASSLGGLAGEGTGELFFGEGSRLTVL.

The chain carries TRBV18 and TRBJ2-5; 8 bases map to TRBD2. The CDR3 runs to 13 residues. Per germline, CDR1 KGHSH and CDR2 LQKENI. V trimming: 6 bases; J trimming: 4 bases; junction bases outside the gene matches: 4. CDR3 sequence: CASSGGARETQYF. The CDR3 DNA is TGTGCCAGCTCCGGGGGGGCCAGAGAGACCCAGTACTTC.

This clone was counted between two and nine times. The rearrangement links TRBV19 to TRBJ1-5; D remains unclear. This CDR3 spans 15 amino acids. V lost 6 bases and J 3 bases, leaving 15 bases between the germline ends. CDR1 and CDR2 from the germline V gene are LNHDA and SQIVND (reference sequence). Here the CDR3 DNA reads TGTGCCAGTAGAATCCGGGAGTGGGACAATCAGCCCCAGCATTTT. As protein: CASRIREWDNQPQHF.

The chain joins TRBV7-2 to TRBJ2-7; 11 positions match TRBD1. V shed 6 bases and J 6 bases; nucleotides not matched to a gene: 7. In germline, CDR1 is SGHTA, CDR2 FQGNSA. The CDR3 loop spans 14 amino acids. The CDR3 sequence: CASSWTGGTGEQYF. CDR3 DNA: TGTGCCAGCAGTTGGACAGGGGGCACGGGCGAGCAGTACTTC.

This chain joins TRBV27 and TRBJ2-1; 8 bases are shared with TRBD2. The CDR3 spans 18 residues. Per germline, CDR1 MNHEY and CDR2 SMNVEV (reference sequence). V shed 7 bases and J 1 base; nucleotides not matched to a gene: 15. The CDR3: CASTPKRTSWNSYNEQFF. The CDR3 DNA reads as TGTGCCAGCACCCCCAAGCGGACTAGCTGGAATTCCTACAATGAGCAGTTCTTC.

The V call is TRBV28, the J call TRBJ2-7; 11 bases align to TRBD1. The CDR3 is 17 amino acids. Trimming cost V 5 bases and J 1 base; bases outside gene matches: 10. Germline CDR1 MDHEN, CDR2 SYDVKM. CDR3 nucleotide sequence: TGTGCCAGCAGTCTCGGACAGGGGGCAGGGGAGTCCTACGAGCAGTACTTC. Amino acids: CASSLGQGAGESYEQYF.

This chain connects TRBV9 to TRBJ2-3; 9 bases fit TRBD2. Trimming took 4 bases from V and 0 from J; bases not matched to a gene: 15. The CDR3 runs to 19 residues. Germline loops: CDR1 SGDLS, CDR2 YYNGEE. The CDR3 nucleotides are TGTGCCAGCAGCCCGAGGGGGGCGGGAGGGCCTAGGAGCACAGATACGCAGTATTTT. Encoded protein: CASSPRGAGGPRSTDTQYF.

V usage is TRBV28 and J usage is TRBJ2-7; TRBD1 aligns across 7 bases. Germline V lookup: CDR1 MDHEN, CDR2 SYDVKM. This CDR3 comprises 15 residues. The V and J ends lost 7 bases and 6 bases, in that order; junction bases with no gene match: 15. CDR3 DNA sequence: TGTGCCAGCACCCCCTTTCCGGGACAGAGCCTCGAGCAGTACTTC. This encodes CASTPFPGQSLEQYF.

This sequence joins TRBV30 and TRBJ2-7; 8 bases map to TRBD2. This CDR3 has 14 amino acids. Germline trimming cut 3 bases from V and 6 bases from J; bases unmatched to any gene: 10. Germline V CDR1 and CDR2: GTSNPN, SVGIG (reference sequence). The CDR3 sequence is CAWSGVAGNSEQYF. The CDR3 nucleotides are TGTGCCTGGAGCGGGGTAGCGGGAAATAGCGAGCAGTACTTC.

The chain recombines TRBV18 with TRBJ1-1; weak D call: TRBD1 (5 bases). This CDR3 contains 12 residues. Germline-derived CDR1 and CDR2 are KGHSH and LQKENI. Trimming cost V 5 bases and J 6 bases, with 10 bases left between them. CDR3 sequence reads: CASSSDSSEAFF. The CDR3, as DNA: TGTGCCAGCTCATCCGACAGCTCTGAAGCTTTCTTT.

The V and J genes are TRBV5-1 and TRBJ2-1; TRBD1 agrees at 8 bases. The CDR3 has 15 residues. V shed 4 bases and J 2 bases; nucleotides not matched to a gene: 5. The V gene's germline CDR1 is SGHRS and CDR2 YFSETQ. The CDR3 reads CASSGDRGAYNEQFF. DNA for the CDR3: TGCGCCAGCAGCGGCGACAGGGGCGCCTACAATGAGCAGTTCTTC.

The chain has TRBV9 and TRBJ2-2, with a weak D call TRBD1 (6 bases). CDR3 length: 16 residues. V lost 0 bases to trimming and J lost 4 bases, with 13 bases between them. Germline V gives CDR1 SGDLS, CDR2 YYNGEE. The CDR3 DNA reads TGTGCCAGCAGCGTAGGTGAAGGGACATTCACCGGGGAGCTGTTTTTT. Amino acid sequence: CASSVGEGTFTGELFF.

About this clone: The same CDR3 can be traced to other DNA sequences in this sample. This chain joins TRBV7-9 and TRBJ2-1; no definite D call. Germline V gene sequence: CDR1 SEHNR, CDR2 FQNEAQ (reference sequence). V lost 1 base and J lost 2, with 9 bases in between. The CDR3 has 15 amino acids. The CDR3, as DNA: TGTGCCAGCAGCTTAGGAGGATTCCCCTACAATGAGCAGTTCTTC. It translates to CASSLGGFPYNEQFF.

This chain connects TRBV5-1 to TRBJ2-1; D is ambiguous. Germline CDR1 is SGHRS and CDR2 is YFSETQ. V lost 1 base and J lost 0, with 8 bases in between. The CDR3 spans 15 residues. The CDR3 nucleotides are TGCGCCAGCAGCTTGAGTGAGAGCTCCTACAATGAGCAGTTCTTC. Its translation: CASSLSESSYNEQFF.